Presented here are 12 T cell receptor beta chains from one specimen sequenced in a study of beta chain features in type 1 diabetes. Study results and limitations: Type 1 diabetes patients had moderately but significantly shorter TCRB CDR3s in all four CD4+ subsets.

As every portion of the isolated RNA was reverse transcribed, the sequencing read expressed TCRB transcripts. Assay: immunoSEQ multiplex PCR; the TCRdb copy retains only in-frame clones and omits some. The sample has more than 300,000 clones, roughly 13% seen once. These receptors have no identified antigens. The sequenced material came from naive CD4+ T cells from blood. The source of these receptors is a woman aged 18-30 years with type 1 diabetes.

This chain connects TRBV10-3 to TRBJ2-7; 8 bases match TRBD2. This CDR3 has 13 residues. Losses at the gene ends were 7 bases for V and 5 bases for J; bases not matched to a gene: 7. Germline V gives CDR1 ENHRY, CDR2 SYGVKD. CDR3 nucleotide sequence: TGTGCCATCAAGACTAGCGCTGGGGACGAGCAGTACTTC. As protein: CAIKTSAGDEQYF.

The chain employs TRBV5-4 and TRBJ1-2; D is undetermined. From germline, CDR1 is SGHNT and CDR2 YYREEE (reference sequence). Trimming removed 6 bases at V and 0 bases at J, with 9 bases between. The CDR3 covers 13 residues. The CDR3: CASTNAPNYGYTF. The CDR3 DNA follows: TGTGCCAGCACCAATGCGCCTAACTATGGCTACACCTTC.

The J gene is TRBJ1-2, the V gene TRBV20-1, with TRBD1 as a possible D gene (5 bases). Germline V lookup: CDR1 DFQATT, CDR2 SNEGSKA (reference sequence). The CDR3 spans 10 residues. This CDR3 is CSAGFYGYTF. CDR3 nucleotides: TGCAGCGCAGGGTTCTATGGCTACACCTTC.

This clone was counted a few times. The chain employs TRBV5-4 and TRBJ2-1, with a weak D call TRBD1 (5 bases). Germline V gene lookup returns CDR1 SGHNT and CDR2 YYREEE (reference sequence). This CDR3 has 13 residues. With 0 bases removed from V and 11 bases from J, the gap between germline ends came to 12 bases. CDR3 sequence (DNA): TGTGCCAGCAGCTTGGGTCTGGGGCGGAAGCAGTTCTTC. Translation: CASSLGLGRKQFF.

The V gene is TRBV27, the J gene TRBJ1-2; 7 nucleotides match TRBD1. With V trimmed by 5 bases and J by 4 bases, 7 bases remained unmatched. The CDR3 is 14 residues long. From germline, CDR1 is MNHEY and CDR2 SMNVEV (reference sequence). The CDR3 bases are TGTGCCAGCAGTCCCACACAGGGGCTCTATGGCTACACCTTC. Translation: CASSPTQGLYGYTF.

This clone has a handful of counts. The chain employs TRBV9 and TRBJ2-7; TRBD2 is a possible D gene (5 bases). CDR1 SGDLS and CDR2 YYNGEE come from the germline V gene. Trimming left V 0 bases short and J 0 bases short, with 10 bases between. This CDR3 region has 15 residues. The CDR3 nucleotides are TGTGCCAGCAGCGTAGGAGGTAGCGCCTCCTACGAGCAGTACTTC. It translates to CASSVGGSASYEQYF.

The CDR3 DNA reads TGTGCCTGGAACAGTCAGGGGAGTCAGCCCCAGCATTTT. Its translation is CAWNSQGSQPQHF. This chain joins TRBV30 and TRBJ1-5, with a tentative D call TRBD1 (6 bases). V shed 4 bases and J shed 6 bases, with 13 bases lying between them. CDR1 is GTSNPN, CDR2 SVGIG, per germline (reference sequence). This CDR3 has 13 amino acids.

V gene TRBV30 combines with J gene TRBJ2-7, with D possibly TRBD2 on 6 matching bases. Germline V gene lookup returns CDR1 GTSNPN and CDR2 SVGIG (reference sequence). This CDR3 spans 13 amino acids. V was trimmed by 2 bases and J by 3 bases, leaving 11 bases between them. In nucleotides, the CDR3 is TGTGCCTGGAGTCGTGGGGGGTACTACGAGCAGTACTTC. Encoded protein: CAWSRGGYYEQYF.

V gene TRBV28 combines with J gene TRBJ2-5; 7 positions agree with TRBD2. The CDR3 spans 18 residues. The V and J ends lost 5 bases and 9 bases, in that order; junction bases with no gene match: 24. Germline CDR1 is MDHEN and CDR2 is SYDVKM. CDR3 sequence: CASSPLFSSGIPVRAQYF. In nucleotides, the CDR3 is TGTGCCAGCAGTCCACTTTTTTCTAGCGGCATCCCAGTGAGGGCCCAGTACTTC.

The chain is built from TRBV2 and TRBJ2-3; 8 nucleotides match TRBD2. CDR3 length: 14 amino acids. The junction had 7 bases not matched to a gene; V was cut back by 2 bases and J by 9 bases. Germline values: CDR1 SNHLY, CDR2 FYNNEI. The CDR3 DNA sequence: TGTGCCAGCAGTGAACTCGCGGGGGGTGGCACGCAGTATTTT. It codes for CASSELAGGGTQYF.

This clone was counted only a few times. The rearrangement joins TRBV4-3 to TRBJ1-2; D is unresolved. Germline CDR1 reads LGHNA; CDR2 reads YSLEER. CDR3 length: 14 amino acids. Trimming pared 2 bases from V and 4 bases from J, leaving 11 bases between. DNA for the CDR3: TGCGCCAGCAGCCAATCCGTCTCGTCCTATGGCTACACCTTC. Amino acids: CASSQSVSSYGYTF.

This clone was detected a few times. This CDR3 is CASSVGEDTQYF. CDR3 DNA sequence: TGTGCCAGCAGCGTAGGCGAGGATACGCAGTATTTT. J is TRBJ2-3 and V is TRBV9; D not certain. The CDR3 has 12 amino acids. The germline CDR1 and CDR2 sequences are SGDLS and YYNGEE. The V end lost 0 bases, the J end lost 6 bases, and 5 bases lay between the germline ends.